The next 26 T cell receptor beta chains were all read from a single sample in a study of T cells in Graves' hyperthyroidism and ophthalmopathy. Template material for amplifying TCR beta CDR3 regions consisted of RNA transcripts. First-round RT-PCR targeting the TCR CDR3 was performed with the HTBI primer set. TCRdb used MiXCR to reprocess the multiplex PCR reads, holding one entry per CDR3 protein. In the table there are approximately 600,000 distinct CDR3 sequences, 14% to 15% of which are singletons. Sequenced sample: blood. The receptors come from a woman aged 40 to 49 with Graves' ophthalmopathy.

Notes on this clonotype: One base away lies a much larger clone, so this may be a sequencing read error. This chain joins TRBV7-9 and TRBJ2-7, with D perhaps matching TRBD1 or TRBD2 (5 bases each). The length of the CDR3 is 13 residues. The germline V and J ends were trimmed by 7 bases and 2 bases, with 12 bases remaining between them. Germline V lookup: CDR1 SEHNR, CDR2 FQNEAQ (reference sequence). Here the CDR3 reads CASNLGDPYEQYF. CDR3 nucleotides: TGTGCCAGCAACCTTGGGGACCCCTACGAGCAGTACTTC.

This clonotype occurred many times. V usage is TRBV7-2 and J usage is TRBJ2-7; no definite D call. Germline V lookup: CDR1 SGHTA, CDR2 FQGNSA. The CDR3 has 13 amino acids. Between the trimmed V and J ends, which lost 7 bases and 5 bases, there was a span of 15 bases. CDR3 loop: CASTNSQHDEQYF. The CDR3 DNA sequence: TGTGCCAGCACCAATTCCCAGCATGACGAGCAGTACTTC.

The chain couples TRBV3-1 to TRBJ2-4; no firm D call. CDR1 LGHDT and CDR2 YNNKEL come from the germline V gene (reference sequence). V lost 5 bases and J lost 6, with 5 bases in between. This CDR3 is 11 amino acids long. The CDR3 DNA sequence: TGTGCCAGCAGCGCAAGAAACATTCAGTACTTC. This codes for CASSARNIQYF.

This clonotype was detected many times. V gene TRBV29-1 combines with J gene TRBJ2-7; TRBD1 aligns across 7 bases. There are 13 residues in the CDR3. Germline CDR1 and CDR2: SQVTM and ANQGSEA. J was trimmed by 2 bases and V by 3 bases; bases with no gene match: 4. The CDR3 nucleotides read TGCAGCGTTGAGGGGACAGATCCCTACGAGCAGTACTTC. The encoded protein is CSVEGTDPYEQYF.

This clonotype was detected ten times or more. V gene TRBV6-2 or TRBV6-3 combines with J gene TRBJ1-2; D ambiguous. From germline, CDR1 is MNHEY and CDR2 SVGEGT. This CDR3 contains 15 residues. The V gene lost 7 bases and the J gene lost 4 bases, with 19 bases spanning the gap. The CDR3 region is CASTGKVGRPYGYTF. The CDR3 DNA reads TGTGCCAGCACCGGCAAAGTTGGTCGTCCCTATGGCTACACCTTC.

This clonotype was observed a few times. This chain connects TRBV7-2 to TRBJ2-7; the match to TRBD1 covers 11 bases. The CDR3 runs to 15 residues. CDR1 SGHTA and CDR2 FQGNSA come from the germline V gene. With V trimmed by 5 bases and J by 5 bases, 8 bases remained unmatched. The CDR3 region is CASSRGTGGSHEQYF. DNA for the CDR3: TGTGCCAGCAGCCGCGGGACAGGGGGTAGCCACGAGCAGTACTTC.

The V call is TRBV7-2, the J call TRBJ2-7; maybe TRBD2 (6 bases). Between the trimmed V and J ends, which lost 6 bases and 6 bases, there was a span of 21 bases. This CDR3 is built from 15 residues. Germline CDR1 and CDR2: SGHTA and FQGNSA. The DNA of the CDR3 is TGTGCCAGCAGGGTTGGATGGCGGACCGGGGGCGAGCAGTACTTC. It codes for CASRVGWRTGGEQYF.

This clonotype was detected ten times or more. The chain joins TRBV9 to TRBJ2-7; TRBD2 matches 11 bases. V lost 0 bases to trimming and J lost 5 bases; unmatched junction nucleotides: 4. CDR1 SGDLS and CDR2 YYNGEE come from the germline V gene. This CDR3 is built from 15 residues. CDR3 protein: CASSVEGLADNEQYF. The DNA of the CDR3 is TGTGCCAGCAGCGTAGAGGGACTAGCGGATAACGAGCAGTACTTC.

This clonotype occurred many times. The rearrangement links TRBV28 to TRBJ1-6; unclear D gene. This CDR3 is built from 15 residues. Per the germline V gene, CDR1 is MDHEN and CDR2 is SYDVKM. The ends were cut back, 3 bases at V and 7 bases at J, with 13 bases in the middle. Written as DNA, the CDR3 is TGTGCCAGCAGTTTGGGCAACTTAAACAATTCACCCCTCCACTTT. Translation: CASSLGNLNNSPLHF. The whole variable domain, remainder taken from reference TRBV28 and TRBJ1-6, is DVKVTQSSRYLVKRTGEKVFLECVQDMDHENMFWYRQDPGLGLRLIYFSYDVKMKEKGDIPEGYSVSREKKERFSLILESASTNQTSMYLCASSLGNLNNSPLHFGNGTRLTVT.

This clonotype was seen once. The chain joins TRBV28 to TRBJ1-2; D remains ambiguous. Germline CDR1 is MDHEN and CDR2 is SYDVKM. The CDR3 is 15 amino acids. Between the trimmed V and J ends, which lost 3 bases and 2 bases, there was a span of 13 bases. This CDR3 reads CASSFRQLLNYGYTF. The CDR3 nucleotides read TGTGCCAGCAGTTTCAGGCAGCTATTAAACTATGGCTACACCTTC.

In the case of this clonotype: Germline is not matched at one junction end, which may reflect a read error. The rearrangement uses TRBV4-1 and TRBJ2-7, with D unclear. The CDR3 has 11 amino acids. Germline V gene lookup returns CDR1 MGHRA and CDR2 YSYEKL. The CDR3: CASSQANEVFF. The CDR3 bases are TGCGCCAGCAGCCAAGCAAACGAGGTCTTCTTC.

This clonotype was picked up many times. The chain joins TRBV28 to TRBJ2-4; weak D call: TRBD1 (6 bases). Germline CDR1 is MDHEN and CDR2 is SYDVKM. This CDR3 contains 14 residues. The germline V and J ends were trimmed by 4 bases and 8 bases, with 15 bases remaining between them. The CDR3, as DNA: TGTGCCAGCAGTTCCCCAGGGGCCAGTTACATTCAGTACTTC. As protein: CASSSPGASYIQYF. Looking up the rest from reference TRBV28 and TRBJ2-4 gives the full variable domain: DVKVTQSSRYLVKRTGEKVFLECVQDMDHENMFWYRQDPGLGLRLIYFSYDVKMKEKGDIPEGYSVSREKKERFSLILESASTNQTSMYLCASSSPGASYIQYFGAGTRLSVL.

The table lists this clonotype with many counts. The J gene is TRBJ1-6, the V gene TRBV30, with 7 bases matching TRBD1. V was pared by 1 base and J by 7 bases, with 7 bases of the junction left unmatched. CDR1 is GTSNPN, CDR2 SVGIG, per germline (reference sequence). This CDR3 region has 15 residues. The CDR3 loop is CAWSALTGWNSPLHF. The CDR3 DNA is TGTGCCTGGAGTGCCTTGACAGGGTGGAATTCACCCCTCCACTTT.

This clonotype has more than one count but fewer than ten. The CDR3: CASSDAETGELFF. In nucleotides, the CDR3 is TGTGCCAGCAGTGACGCGGAGACCGGGGAGCTGTTTTTT. The chain combines TRBV6-4 with TRBJ2-2; D is uncertain. Trimming removed 2 bases from V and 5 bases from J, with 6 bases in between. The germline V gene encodes CDR1 MRHNA and CDR2 SNTAGT. The length of the CDR3 is 13 residues.

This clonotype was observed at least ten times. The chain couples TRBV5-8 to TRBJ2-7; tentatively, D is TRBD2 (5 bases). V lost 1 base to trimming and J lost 4 bases, with 12 bases between them. The germline V gene encodes CDR1 SGHTS and CDR2 YDEGEE. The CDR3 length is 14 residues. CDR3 protein: CASSLRERAYEQYF. As DNA, the CDR3 is TGTGCCAGCAGCTTGAGAGAGAGGGCATACGAGCAGTACTTC.

V gene TRBV27 combines with J gene TRBJ1-5; D is unresolved. CDR1 MNHEY and CDR2 SMNVEV come from the germline V gene (reference sequence). The CDR3 loop spans 14 amino acids. The V end lost 8 bases, the J end lost 4 bases, and 15 bases lay between the germline ends. This CDR3 is CASGSRGVNQPQHF. CDR3 DNA: TGTGCCAGCGGGAGTCGTGGGGTAAATCAGCCCCAGCATTTT.

This clonotype was counted only a few times. The chain recombines TRBV28 with TRBJ2-5, with a tentative D call TRBD2 (6 bases). Between the trimmed V and J ends, which lost 2 bases and 7 bases, there was a span of 14 bases. The CDR3 contains 14 residues. From germline, CDR1 is MDHEN and CDR2 SYDVKM. As DNA, the CDR3 is TGTGCCAGCAGTTTAGGGGGGAGGTCCGGGACCCAGTACTTC. Amino acid sequence: CASSLGGRSGTQYF.

As regards this clonotype: At one end, the junction sequence differs from germline, possibly due to a read error. The J gene is TRBJ2-2, the V gene TRBV5-1; 10 bases align to TRBD1. The CDR3 length is 16 residues. Germline CDR1 is SGHRS and CDR2 is YFSETQ. CDR3 sequence (DNA): TGCGCCGGCAGCTTGTCGGGACAGGGGAGCACCGGGGAGCTGTTTTTT. The encoded protein is CAGSLSGQGSTGELFF. The entire variable domain, with the rest obtained from reference TRBV5-1 and TRBJ2-2, is as follows: KAGVTQTPRYLIKTRGQQVTLSCSPISGHRSVSWYQQTPGQGLQFLFEYFSETQRNKGNFPGRFSGRQFSNSRSEMNVSTLELGDSALYLCAGSLSGQGSTGELFFGEGSRLTVL.

This clonotype was recorded many times. The chain combines TRBV27 with TRBJ1-1; TRBD1 might be the D (6 bases). The CDR3 runs 14 residues. V was pared by 4 bases and J by 9 bases, with 18 bases between. Germline V gene sequence: CDR1 MNHEY, CDR2 SMNVEV (reference sequence). The CDR3 nucleotides read TGTGCCAGCAGTTATAGGGGGTCGGGGCTGCAAGCTTTCTTT. Its protein is CASSYRGSGLQAFF.

The rearrangement links TRBV6-1 to TRBJ2-5, with D maybe TRBD2 (6 bases). CDR3 length: 13 amino acids. CDR1 is MNHNS and CDR2 is SASEGT in the germline V gene. Trimming removed 8 bases at V and 2 bases at J, with 12 bases between. The CDR3: CASPGARQETQYF. The CDR3 DNA is TGTGCCAGCCCGGGAGCCCGGCAAGAGACCCAGTACTTC.

Worth noting for this clonotype: A much larger clone lies one base from this, so it may be a read error. The V gene is TRBV12-3 or TRBV12-4, the J gene TRBJ1-1; D unresolved. Trimming left V 8 bases short and J 3 bases short, with 16 bases between. The CDR3 is 14 amino acids. CDR3 sequence (DNA): TGTGCCAGCGTCAAAAGGAGGGCGTACACTGAAGCTTTCTTT. Amino acids: CASVKRRAYTEAFF.

This clonotype appeared many times. The chain uses TRBV25-1 and TRBJ2-5; no firm D call. CDR1 and CDR2 from the germline V gene are MGHDK and SYGVNS. Trimming took 1 base from V and 4 from J, leaving 10 bases between them. The CDR3 length is 14 residues. The CDR3 coding sequence is TGTGCCAGCAGTGAATGGGCAGGACGAGAGACCCAGTACTTC. Amino acids: CASSEWAGRETQYF. The full variable domain, rest sourced from reference TRBV25-1 and TRBJ2-5, is EADIYQTPRYLVIGTGKKITLECSQTMGHDKMYWYQQDPGMELHLIHYSYGVNSTEKGDLSSESTVSRIRTEHFPLTLESARPSHTSQYLCASSEWAGRETQYFGPGTRLLVL.

A few counts support this clonotype. The chain combines TRBV20-1 with TRBJ1-3, with D possibly being TRBD1 (6 bases). Per the germline V gene, CDR1 is DFQATT and CDR2 is SNEGSKA (reference sequence). Between the trimmed V and J ends, which lost 4 bases and 2 bases, there was a span of 15 bases. The CDR3 runs to 15 residues. DNA of the CDR3: TGCAGTGCTAAGGGACATTCTTACCCTGGAAACACCATATATTTT. The encoded protein is CSAKGHSYPGNTIYF.

This clonotype has just a few counts. This chain links TRBV4-2 with TRBJ1-1, with 7 bases that match TRBD1. Germline CDR1 is LGHNA and CDR2 is YNFKEQ. After removal of 7 bases from V and 1 base from J, the junction contained 9 bases not matched to a gene. The CDR3 is 15 residues long. CDR3 in DNA: TGTGCCAGCATCCGGGACAGCACGAGGAACACTGAAGCTTTCTTT. This translates into CASIRDSTRNTEAFF.

In its sample, this clonotype was seen many times. CDR3 nucleotides: TGTGCCAGCAGGCCCGCGGCCCATCAGCCCCAGCATTTT. Translation: CASRPAAHQPQHF. V and J are TRBV28 and TRBJ1-5; D is undetermined. The V and J ends lost 6 bases and 5 bases respectively, with 11 bases between them. The CDR3 totals 13 residues. Looked up from germline, CDR1 is MDHEN and CDR2 is SYDVKM.

The J gene is TRBJ2-5, the V gene TRBV29-1; a possible D gene is TRBD2 (5 bases). The ends were cut back, 5 bases at V and 3 bases at J, with 10 bases in the middle. Germline V CDR1 and CDR2: SQVTM, ANQGSEA. The CDR3 is 12 amino acids. CDR3 in DNA: TGCAGCGTTTGGGTGGAGGAAGAGACCCAGTACTTC. The encoded protein is CSVWVEEETQYF.